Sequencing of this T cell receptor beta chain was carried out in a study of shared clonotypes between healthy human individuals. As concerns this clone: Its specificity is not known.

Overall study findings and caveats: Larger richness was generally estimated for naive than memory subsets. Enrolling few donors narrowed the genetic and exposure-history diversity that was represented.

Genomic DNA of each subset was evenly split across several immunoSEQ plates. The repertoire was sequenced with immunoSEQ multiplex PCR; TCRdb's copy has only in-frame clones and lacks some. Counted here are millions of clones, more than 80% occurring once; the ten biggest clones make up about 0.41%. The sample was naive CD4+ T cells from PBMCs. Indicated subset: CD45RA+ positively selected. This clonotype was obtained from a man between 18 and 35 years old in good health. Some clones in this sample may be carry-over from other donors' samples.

The CDR3 reads CASREREGLTYEQYF. The CDR3 coding sequence is TGTGCCAGTAGGGAAAGAGAGGGACTAACCTACGAGCAGTACTTC. The V gene is TRBV19, the J gene TRBJ2-7, with TRBD2 matching over 7 bases. Per the germline V gene, CDR1 is LNHDA and CDR2 is SQIVND (reference sequence). The V and J ends lost 6 bases and 2 bases, in that order; junction bases with no gene match: 10. The CDR3 consists of 15 residues.